Below, 6 T cell receptor beta chains from the same sample are listed, as sequenced in a study of metastatic and nonmetastatic thyroid tumors. TCRdb re-called the PCR reads via MiXCR. The top ten hold roughly 24% of the sample, which has approximately 24,000 clones, 20% to 25% seen once. No patient had received any treatment before thyroid surgery. Sequencing was performed on blood. The receptor source for this set is a male donor with papillary thyroid cancer or a benign thyroid nodule (not recorded which). Some clones in this sample may be carry-over from other donors' samples.

This clone has at least ten counts. The chain joins TRBV7-2 to TRBJ1-1; D is possibly TRBD1 (5 bases). The CDR3 spans 15 residues. Trimming removed 2 bases at V and 5 bases at J, with 15 bases between. Per germline, CDR1 SGHTA and CDR2 FQGNSA. CDR3 in DNA: TGTGCCAGCAGCTTATTTCAGGGATTGGGAACTGAAGCTTTCTTT. Amino acids: CASSLFQGLGTEAFF.

The table lists this clone with many counts. A single base separates this from a much larger clone, so it may be a read error. The gene calls are TRBV4-3 and TRBJ2-5, with no clear D. The CDR3 has 13 residues. V lost 0 bases to trimming and J lost 3 bases, with 5 bases between them. CDR1 and CDR2 from the germline V gene are LGHNA and YSLEER. The CDR3: CASSQDRKETQYF. The CDR3 DNA sequence: TGCGCCAGCAGCCAAGACAGGAAAGAGACCCAGTACTTC.

Many counts were recorded for this clone. The chain recombines TRBV28 with TRBJ2-1; D possibly corresponds to TRBD1 (5 bases). CDR1 and CDR2 from the germline V gene are MDHEN and SYDVKM. The CDR3 has 14 residues. Trimming took 6 bases from V and 6 from J, leaving 15 bases between them. The chain's CDR3 is CASRKGAVSNEQFF. The DNA of the CDR3 is TGTGCCAGCAGAAAAGGGGCTGTTTCCAATGAGCAGTTCTTC.

This clone was found many times. The V and J genes are TRBV20-1 and TRBJ2-5, with 11 bases fitting TRBD2. CDR3 size: 15 residues. Germline loops: CDR1 DFQATT, CDR2 SNEGSKA (reference sequence). J was trimmed by 2 bases and V by 6 bases; bases with no gene match: 8. CDR3 nucleotide sequence: TGCAGTGCCCAAAAACTAGCGGGAGCGCAAGAGACCCAGTACTTC. Protein sequence: CSAQKLAGAQETQYF.

This clone has ten or more counts. The J gene is TRBJ1-1, the V gene TRBV2, with 7 bases fitting TRBD1. With 3 bases clipped from V and 3 bases from J, the junction kept 13 bases outside the gene matches. The CDR3 covers 17 residues. CDR1 is SNHLY and CDR2 is FYNNEI in the germline V gene. CDR3 nucleotide sequence: TGTGCCAGCAGTGACCCTTGGGAGGGCAGGGGGGACACTGAAGCTTTCTTT. This sequence encodes CASSDPWEGRGDTEAFF.

At least ten counts were recorded for this clone. The chain is built from TRBV5-5 and TRBJ2-3, with D possibly TRBD2 on 5 matching bases. The CDR3 is 15 residues long. Germline V lookup: CDR1 SGHKS, CDR2 YYEKEE (reference sequence). V was clipped by 2 bases and J by 2 bases, with 12 bases between them. CDR3 sequence reads: CASSFGLGDTDTQYF. CDR3 coding DNA: TGTGCCAGCAGCTTCGGACTGGGAGACACAGATACGCAGTATTTT.